These 25 T cell receptor beta chains were all obtained from the same sample, sequenced in a study of technical replicates of blood from a few donors. Profiled with immunoSEQ multiplex PCR; TCRdb holds only in-frame clones, not every one. The top ten clones hold 0.2% to 0.25% of a sample with about 89,000 clones, 94% of them seen once. The material sequenced was T cells isolated from PBMCs. These receptor sequences come from a human donor in good health.

This clone appeared a few times. The chain employs TRBV19 and TRBJ1-5; D gene uncertain. Trimming cost V 8 bases and J 0 bases, with 8 bases left between them. The CDR3 is made up of 13 amino acids. Germline V gives CDR1 LNHDA, CDR2 SQIVND (reference sequence). CDR3 sequence: CASAEFSNQPQHF. The CDR3 coding sequence is TGTGCCAGTGCGGAATTTAGCAATCAGCCCCAGCATTTT. The variable domain in full, with the rest retrieved from reference TRBV19 and TRBJ1-5, is DGGITQSPKYLFRKEGQNVTLSCEQNLNHDAMYWYRQDPGQGLRLIYYSQIVNDFQKGDIAEGYSVSREKKESFPLTVTSAQKNPTAFYLCASAEFSNQPQHFGDGTRLSIL.

For the CDR3, the DNA is TGTGCCAGCACTGAGCTGGGGGGGGCTTCCTACGAGCAGTACTTC. Its protein is CASTELGGASYEQYF. The rearrangement joins TRBV5-8 to TRBJ2-7; possible D gene TRBD2, 7 bases. V lost 6 bases and J 1 base, leaving 17 bases between the germline ends. Germline V gene lookup returns CDR1 SGHTS and CDR2 YDEGEE. The CDR3 runs 15 residues.

The V and J genes are TRBV28 and TRBJ2-1; a possible D gene is TRBD2 (6 bases). Germline loops: CDR1 MDHEN, CDR2 SYDVKM. This CDR3 spans 14 amino acids. Trimming pared 7 bases from V and 1 base from J, leaving 11 bases between. As DNA, the CDR3 is TGTGCCAGCAAACAGGCGGGATCCTACAATGAGCAGTTCTTC. It translates to CASKQAGSYNEQFF.

This clone was observed a single time. In nucleotides, the CDR3 is TGTGCCAGCAGTCCCAGCTACGAGCAGTACTTC. Its protein is CASSPSYEQYF. V gene TRBV25-1 combines with J gene TRBJ2-7; D is undetermined. CDR3 size: 11 residues. Trimming pared 5 bases from V and 3 bases from J, leaving 5 bases between. Germline V lookup: CDR1 MGHDK, CDR2 SYGVNS.

The chain recombines TRBV27 with TRBJ2-3, with TRBD2 identical over 7 bases. The germline gives CDR1 MNHEY, CDR2 SMNVEV (reference sequence). The CDR3 loop spans 16 amino acids. The J segment lost 0 bases and the V segment lost 2 bases, leaving 5 bases of the junction unmatched. The CDR3 bases are TGTGCCAGCAGTTTAACCTCTAGCGGAAGCACAGATACGCAGTATTTT. Its protein product is CASSLTSSGSTDTQYF.

The chain uses TRBV7-9 and TRBJ2-1; 11 positions agree with TRBD2. The germline V gene has CDR1 SEHNR and CDR2 FQNEAQ (reference sequence). The trim removed 6 bases at V and 9 bases at J, leaving 22 bases unmatched. This CDR3 region has 19 residues. In nucleotides, the CDR3 is TGTGCCAGCAGTCCCCCCCTGACTAGCGGGAAGTCGTCAGCCGGTGAGCAGTTCTTC. Protein product: CASSPPLTSGKSSAGEQFF. The complete variable domain, with remaining parts taken from reference TRBV7-9 and TRBJ2-1, reads DTGVSQNPRHKITKRGQNVTFRCDPISEHNRLYWYRQTLGQGPEFLTYFQNEAQLEKSRLLSDRFSAERPKGSFSTLEIQRTEQGDSAMYLCASSPPLTSGKSSAGEQFFGPGTRLTVL.

This sequence joins TRBV10-3 and TRBJ1-5, with 7 bases fitting TRBD1. CDR3 size: 15 residues. The V and J ends lost 3 bases and 3 bases, in that order; junction bases with no gene match: 5. In germline, CDR1 is ENHRY, CDR2 SYGVKD. CDR3 sequence: CAISDRGTANQPQHF. The DNA of the CDR3 is TGTGCCATCAGTGACAGAGGGACAGCCAATCAGCCCCAGCATTTT.

The V gene is TRBV7-9, the J gene TRBJ2-1, with 7 nucleotides matching TRBD1. The V segment lost 6 bases and the J segment 14 bases; nucleotides outside the gene matches: 19. The CDR3 sequence is 15 residues long. CDR1 is SEHNR, CDR2 FQNEAQ, per germline (reference sequence). CDR3 coding DNA: TGTGCCAGCAGTTCCCCGAACGCCCGAGGGGACAGTAAGTTCTTC. It codes for CASSSPNARGDSKFF.

The genes are TRBV30 and TRBJ2-6, with D possibly TRBD1 on 6 matching bases. CDR3 length: 19 amino acids. Trimming left V 2 bases short and J 0 bases short, with 20 bases between. CDR1 and CDR2 (germline): GTSNPN, SVGIG (reference sequence). The chain's CDR3 is CAWSLLGQGIFSGANVLTF. CDR3 nucleotide sequence: TGTGCCTGGAGTTTACTCGGGCAGGGGATCTTCTCTGGGGCCAACGTCCTGACTTTC.

This chain links TRBV7-8 with TRBJ2-7; D unresolved. This CDR3 comprises 11 residues. The V and J ends lost 6 bases and 2 bases respectively, with 5 bases between them. Germline CDR1 reads SGHVS; CDR2 reads FQNEAQ. CDR3 sequence reads: CASSPAYEQYF. Here the CDR3 DNA reads TGTGCCAGCAGTCCAGCCTACGAGCAGTACTTC.

Details on this clone: Relative to the germline gene, one junction end is altered; a read error may explain this. The CDR3 DNA reads as TGTGCTAGCAGCCTCGACTTCTTGGGTGAGCAGTTCTTC. This codes for CASSLDFLGEQFF. The chain couples TRBV7-7 to TRBJ2-1; D remains ambiguous. Germline CDR1 and CDR2: SSHAT and FNYEAQ (reference sequence). The CDR3 covers 13 residues.

The rearrangement uses TRBV10-3 and TRBJ2-7, with 7 bases matching TRBD2. The length of the CDR3 is 13 residues. Germline CDR1 reads ENHRY; CDR2 reads SYGVKD. V was clipped by 5 bases and J by 2 bases; unmatched bases: 3. The CDR3 sequence is CAISTSEAYEQYF. CDR3 DNA sequence: TGTGCCATCAGTACTAGCGAGGCCTACGAGCAGTACTTC.

V is TRBV5-1 and J is TRBJ1-1, with D possibly being TRBD1 (5 bases). V was shortened by 1 base and J by 2 bases, with 18 bases between the two germline ends. Germline V gives CDR1 SGHRS, CDR2 YFSETQ. CDR3 length: 17 residues. CDR3 in amino acids: CASSLFFFGGGNTEAFF. The CDR3 nucleotides read TGCGCCAGCAGCTTGTTCTTTTTCGGGGGGGGAAACACTGAAGCTTTCTTT.

This clone came up once. V usage is TRBV2 and J usage is TRBJ1-4, with 7 bases fitting TRBD1. The CDR3 has 13 residues. The germline CDR1 and CDR2 sequences are SNHLY and FYNNEI. Trimming removed 7 bases from V and 6 bases from J; junction bases left unmatched: 5. Here the CDR3 DNA reads TGTGCCAGCACGAGGGGGCTTGATGAAAAACTGTTTTTT. As protein: CASTRGLDEKLFF.

The chain joins TRBV28 to TRBJ2-7; 8 bases match TRBD1. J gave up 6 bases and V 2 bases, and 12 bases lay outside the gene matches. Germline loops: CDR1 MDHEN, CDR2 SYDVKM. The CDR3 sequence is 16 residues long. The CDR3 loop is CASSLLTGTGTGEQYF. In DNA, the CDR3 is TGTGCCAGCAGTTTACTTACCGGGACAGGAACAGGCGAGCAGTACTTC. Based on the CDR3 plus reference TRBV28 and TRBJ2-7, the full variable domain is DVKVTQSSRYLVKRTGEKVFLECVQDMDHENMFWYRQDPGLGLRLIYFSYDVKMKEKGDIPEGYSVSREKKERFSLILESASTNQTSMYLCASSLLTGTGTGEQYFGPGTRLTVT.

CDR3 nucleotides: TGTGCCAGCACCCCAGCGAGGGGGCCGAGGTACGAGCAGTACTTC. It translates to CASTPARGPRYEQYF. J is TRBJ2-7 and V is TRBV11-2; 7 nucleotides agree with TRBD1. In germline, CDR1 is SGHAT, CDR2 FQNNGV. CDR3 size: 15 residues. The ends lost 7 bases at V and 4 bases at J; junction bases unmatched: 13.

CDR3 nucleotide sequence: TGTGCCAGCAGTTTTAACCGGGACATAGCGGGAGAGGCCTACGAGCAGTACTTC. It codes for CASSFNRDIAGEAYEQYF. The V and J genes are TRBV28 and TRBJ2-7; 9 bases align to TRBD2. V dropped 3 bases and J dropped 2; count of bases not matched to a gene: 14. Germline V CDR1 and CDR2: MDHEN, SYDVKM. This CDR3 region has 18 residues.

V usage is TRBV11-2 and J usage is TRBJ2-3, with 8 bases matching TRBD2. Germline V CDR1 and CDR2: SGHAT, FQNNGV. The CDR3 runs 18 residues. V lost 0 bases, J lost 5 bases, and 13 bases stayed unmatched. CDR3 protein: CASSLDSRSGRAKDTQYF. The CDR3 DNA sequence: TGTGCCAGCAGCTTAGATTCGAGAAGCGGGAGAGCGAAAGATACGCAGTATTTT.

The chain links TRBV7-6 to TRBJ1-5; TRBD1 agrees at 10 bases. Germline-derived CDR1 and CDR2 are SGHVS and FNYEAQ. The V and J ends lost 4 bases and 11 bases, in that order; junction bases with no gene match: 14. The CDR3 contains 16 residues. The CDR3 sequence is CASSSTPGTGAGSQHF. The CDR3 bases are TGTGCCAGCAGCTCCACGCCCGGGACAGGGGCCGGGTCCCAGCATTTT.

This chain connects TRBV10-1 to TRBJ2-5; D not certain. The germline V gene has CDR1 WNHNN and CDR2 SYGVQD (reference sequence). V was pared by 2 bases and J by 5 bases, with 3 bases between. This CDR3 has 11 amino acids. The CDR3 DNA is TGCGCCAGCAGTGAGCAGGAGACCCAGTACTTC. Translating it yields CASSEQETQYF.

The rearrangement joins TRBV6-5 to TRBJ1-2; 7 nucleotides agree with TRBD1. Germline-derived CDR1 and CDR2 are MNHEY and SVGAGI. The CDR3 has 14 amino acids. V lost 2 bases, J lost 7 bases, and 7 bases stayed unmatched. CDR3 loop: CASSYEGTVSGYTF. CDR3 coding DNA: TGTGCCAGCAGTTACGAAGGGACAGTCTCTGGCTACACCTTC.

This clone was counted a few times. The chain joins TRBV4-1 to TRBJ2-1, with 10 bases lining up with TRBD1. The CDR3 runs 21 residues. Germline assignment: CDR1 MGHRA and CDR2 YSYEKL. Trimming cost V 0 bases and J 3 bases; bases outside gene matches: 17. CDR3 loop: CASSQDRDRGLTKRYYNEQFF. Written as DNA, the CDR3 is TGCGCCAGCAGCCAAGATAGGGACAGGGGTCTTACTAAAAGATACTACAATGAGCAGTTCTTC.

This clone was seen once. This chain joins TRBV2 and TRBJ2-2; 11 positions match TRBD1. Unmatched junction bases numbered 1, after V lost 1 base and J lost 3 bases. From germline, CDR1 is SNHLY and CDR2 FYNNEI. CDR3 length: 16 amino acids. This chain's CDR3 is CASSEGTGGDTGELFF. Written as DNA, the CDR3 is TGTGCCAGCAGTGAAGGGACAGGGGGCGACACCGGGGAGCTGTTTTTT.

The chain combines TRBV6-5 with TRBJ2-2, with D perhaps TRBD1 (5 bases). The CDR3 is 15 amino acids. V was trimmed by 2 bases and J by 5 bases, leaving 12 bases between them. Germline V gene sequence: CDR1 MNHEY, CDR2 SVGAGI. This chain's CDR3 is CASSYMQGWTGELFF. Here the CDR3 DNA reads TGTGCCAGCAGTTACATGCAGGGTTGGACCGGGGAGCTGTTTTTT.

The chain uses TRBV29-1 and TRBJ2-2; 8 bases fit TRBD1. Germline CDR1 is SQVTM and CDR2 is ANQGSEA. The CDR3 extends over 14 amino acids. V dropped 7 bases and J dropped 4; count of bases not matched to a gene: 8. The CDR3 protein is CSGTGRAGTGELFF. In DNA form, the CDR3 reads TGCAGCGGGACAGGGCGAGCGGGCACCGGGGAGCTGTTTTTT.